The 24 T cell receptor beta chains presented below share a single source sample, sequenced in a study of siplizumab effects on memory and regulatory T cells. The method was immunoSEQ multiplex PCR; TCRdb's version includes in-frame clones alone and lacks a portion of them. The sample carries approximately 100,000 clones, roughly 91% recorded once. The specimen sequenced was non-Treg CD4+ T cells sorted from blood. The receptors were sampled from a human donor in good health.

V gene TRBV9 combines with J gene TRBJ1-1, with D possibly being TRBD1 (5 bases). Germline CDR1 reads SGDLS; CDR2 reads YYNGEE. Trimming removed 0 bases from V and 5 bases from J, with 11 bases in between. There are 14 residues in the CDR3. This CDR3 is CASSVAAGITEAFF. The CDR3 nucleotides are TGTGCCAGCAGCGTAGCGGCAGGGATTACTGAAGCTTTCTTT.

The J gene is TRBJ2-1, the V gene TRBV6-1, with TRBD1 as a possible D gene (6 bases). Trimming removed 3 bases from V and 3 bases from J, with 15 bases in between. The CDR3 totals 16 residues. Germline lookup yields CDR1 MNHNS and CDR2 SASEGT. The CDR3 nucleotides are TGTGCCAGCAGTGATCTGACAGGACGCGACTACAATGAGCAGTTCTTC. It yields the protein CASSDLTGRDYNEQFF.

This clone showed up just once. This chain joins TRBV11-3 and TRBJ1-1; 7 bases are a match to TRBD1. The CDR3 is made up of 15 amino acids. Germline loops: CDR1 SGHNT, CDR2 YENEEA. J was trimmed by 6 bases and V by 5 bases; bases with no gene match: 12. CDR3 bases: TGTGCCAGCAGCCTAAACGGTGAGGGGGCCGCTGAAGCTTTCTTT. This codes for CASSLNGEGAAEAFF.

The genes are TRBV28 and TRBJ2-2; 7 nucleotides match TRBD1. J was trimmed by 4 bases and V by 5 bases; bases with no gene match: 4. Per germline, CDR1 MDHEN and CDR2 SYDVKM. The CDR3 consists of 14 residues. CDR3 nucleotide sequence: TGTGCCAGCAGTACTACAGGGGCCACCGGGGAGCTGTTTTTT. Translating gives CASSTTGATGELFF.

The chain joins TRBV28 to TRBJ2-1, with D perhaps TRBD2 (6 bases). This CDR3 contains 14 residues. V lost 6 bases and J lost 2, with 11 bases in between. Germline CDR1 is MDHEN and CDR2 is SYDVKM. CDR3 protein: CASRNSGPYNEQFF. The CDR3 DNA sequence: TGTGCCAGCAGAAATAGCGGCCCCTACAATGAGCAGTTCTTC.

This clone appeared once. The chain links TRBV29-1 to TRBJ2-3; 10 bases are a match to TRBD1. CDR1 is SQVTM, CDR2 ANQGSEA, per germline. The CDR3 is 15 residues long. V shed 0 bases, J shed 6 bases, and the junction held 6 bases outside the gene matches. The CDR3 is CSVEDMGTGADTQYF. The DNA for the CDR3 is TGCAGCGTTGAAGATATGGGGACAGGGGCGGATACGCAGTATTTT.

This chain's CDR3 is CASSQGTYEQYF. DNA of the CDR3: TGTGCCAGCAGTCAGGGAACCTACGAGCAGTACTTC. V usage is TRBV6-1 and J usage is TRBJ2-7; perhaps TRBD1 as D (5 bases). Per germline, CDR1 MNHNS and CDR2 SASEGT. Trimming cost V 5 bases and J 2 bases, with 7 bases left between them. The CDR3 spans 12 residues.

The V call is TRBV10-3, the J call TRBJ2-1; D uncertain. Trimming stripped 3 bases from V and 3 bases from J, with 6 bases between. The length of the CDR3 is 13 residues. The V gene's germline CDR1 is ENHRY and CDR2 SYGVKD. The CDR3 loop is CAISEGLYNEQFF. CDR3 bases: TGTGCCATCAGTGAAGGTCTCTACAATGAGCAGTTCTTC.

Regarding this clone: This same CDR3 is encoded by further DNA sequences in the sample. This chain joins TRBV12-5 and TRBJ1-2; a weak D match, TRBD1 (5 bases). CDR1 and CDR2 from the germline V gene are LGHNT and FRNRAP. The CDR3 is 16 residues long. V was cut by 2 bases and J by 7 bases, with 20 bases left in between. The CDR3 loop reads CASGLQGPERVRGYTF. DNA for the CDR3: TGTGCTAGTGGTTTGCAGGGTCCGGAAAGAGTCCGTGGCTACACCTTC. Using reference TRBV12-5 and TRBJ1-2 for the parts outside the CDR3, the full variable domain is DARVTQTPRHKVTEMGQEVTMRCQPILGHNTVFWYRQTMMQGLELLAYFRNRAPLDDSGMPKDRFSAEMPDATLATLKIQPSEPRDSAVYFCASGLQGPERVRGYTFGSGTRLTVV.

The chain couples TRBV28 to TRBJ2-7; no clear D. The CDR3 extends over 14 amino acids. From germline, CDR1 is MDHEN and CDR2 SYDVKM. The V end lost 7 bases, the J end lost 0 bases, and 13 bases lay between the germline ends. The CDR3 sequence is CASNEAPSSYEQYF. The CDR3 nucleotides read TGTGCCAGCAACGAGGCCCCGAGCTCCTACGAGCAGTACTTC. Full variable domain (rest looked up from reference TRBV28 and TRBJ2-7): DVKVTQSSRYLVKRTGEKVFLECVQDMDHENMFWYRQDPGLGLRLIYFSYDVKMKEKGDIPEGYSVSREKKERFSLILESASTNQTSMYLCASNEAPSSYEQYFGPGTRLTVT.

V is TRBV9 and J is TRBJ1-1, with a weak D call TRBD1 (5 bases). V dropped 0 bases and J dropped 5 bases, with 11 bases sitting between them. Germline values: CDR1 SGDLS, CDR2 YYNGEE. CDR3 length: 14 amino acids. The CDR3 loop reads CASSVVEGLTEAFF. The CDR3 DNA sequence: TGTGCCAGCAGCGTAGTCGAGGGGTTAACTGAAGCTTTCTTT.

J is TRBJ1-1 and V is TRBV2; 8 bases align to TRBD1. Germline lookup yields CDR1 SNHLY and CDR2 FYNNEI. CDR3 size: 13 residues. Trimming took 7 bases from V and 3 from J; bases not matched to a gene: 4. CDR3 residues: CASTLDRDTEAFF. CDR3 sequence (DNA): TGTGCCAGCACCCTGGACAGGGACACTGAAGCTTTCTTT.

The chain employs TRBV7-8 and TRBJ2-3, with unresolved D. This CDR3 is 18 amino acids long. Germline lookup yields CDR1 SGHVS and CDR2 FQNEAQ. V lost 1 base to trimming and J lost 2 bases, with 19 bases between them. CDR3 bases: TGTGCCAGCAGCTTAGGGAATGCGGACGTCTTAAACACAGATACGCAGTATTTT. It codes for CASSLGNADVLNTDTQYF.

V usage is TRBV25-1 and J usage is TRBJ2-5; D perhaps matches TRBD1 (6 bases). Germline V gene sequence: CDR1 MGHDK, CDR2 SYGVNS. V was cut by 1 base and J by 4 bases, with 16 bases left in between. CDR3 length: 16 residues. CDR3 sequence (DNA): TGTGCCAGCAGTGAATCGGTCAGGGGCAGGCGAGAGACCCAGTACTTC. Protein product: CASSESVRGRRETQYF. The whole variable domain, remainder taken from reference TRBV25-1 and TRBJ2-5, is EADIYQTPRYLVIGTGKKITLECSQTMGHDKMYWYQQDPGMELHLIHYSYGVNSTEKGDLSSESTVSRIRTEHFPLTLESARPSHTSQYLCASSESVRGRRETQYFGPGTRLLVL.

The V and J genes are TRBV18 and TRBJ1-6; TRBD1 matches 9 bases. The J segment lost 5 bases and the V segment lost 3 bases, leaving 2 bases of the junction unmatched. Germline V CDR1 and CDR2: KGHSH, LQKENI. The CDR3 covers 15 residues. The CDR3 sequence is CASSPRTGDNSPLHF. As DNA, the CDR3 is TGTGCCAGCTCACCTCGGACAGGGGATAATTCACCCCTCCACTTT.

The V gene is TRBV10-1, the J gene TRBJ2-1; 10 nucleotides agree with TRBD1. This CDR3 is built from 13 residues. J was trimmed by 2 bases and V by 11 bases; bases with no gene match: 3. The germline CDR1 and CDR2 sequences are WNHNN and SYGVQD (reference sequence). The CDR3 spells CAGGQGAYNEQFF. The CDR3 region has the DNA TGCGCCGGCGGACAGGGGGCCTACAATGAGCAGTTCTTC.

This clone came up once. The chain links TRBV7-3 to TRBJ2-5; D is unclear. This CDR3 is 14 amino acids long. The V end lost 0 bases, the J end lost 0 bases, and 5 bases lay between the germline ends. The germline gives CDR1 SGHTA, CDR2 FQGTGA. CDR3 sequence reads: CASSLTSNQETQYF. CDR3 coding DNA: TGTGCCAGCAGCTTAACAAGTAACCAAGAGACCCAGTACTTC.

This clone was recorded a few times. The V call is TRBV5-1, the J call TRBJ2-7; D is ambiguous. Germline-derived CDR1 and CDR2 are SGHRS and YFSETQ. Trimming took off 5 bases at V and 0 bases at J, with 9 bases between the two ends. The CDR3 consists of 13 residues. The DNA for the CDR3 is TGCGCCAGCAGGGAGTACTACTCCTACGAGCAGTACTTC. Translated, it gives CASREYYSYEQYF. The full variable domain, completed using reference TRBV5-1 and TRBJ2-7, is KAGVTQTPRYLIKTRGQQVTLSCSPISGHRSVSWYQQTPGQGLQFLFEYFSETQRNKGNFPGRFSGRQFSNSRSEMNVSTLELGDSALYLCASREYYSYEQYFGPGTRLTVT.

The rearrangement joins TRBV27 to TRBJ1-1; D might be TRBD1 (5 bases). CDR1 MNHEY and CDR2 SMNVEV come from the germline V gene (reference sequence). This CDR3 spans 14 amino acids. Trimming took 0 bases from V and 5 from J, leaving 10 bases between them. The CDR3 protein is CASSLSQGRTEAFF. The CDR3 nucleotides are TGTGCCAGCAGTTTATCGCAGGGCCGAACTGAAGCTTTCTTT.

CDR3 in amino acids: CASSLERGFTDTQYF. The CDR3 coding sequence is TGTGCCAGCAGCTTGGAGCGGGGATTCACAGATACGCAGTATTTT. The J gene is TRBJ2-3, the V gene TRBV11-2; 7 positions agree with TRBD2. The length of the CDR3 is 15 residues. Looked up from germline, CDR1 is SGHAT and CDR2 is FQNNGV. The V and J ends lost 3 bases and 2 bases, in that order; junction bases with no gene match: 5.

This clone has just one count. The chain has TRBV6-6 and TRBJ1-5; 8 nucleotides line up with TRBD1. The V gene end was trimmed by 2 bases and the J gene end by 1 base; junction bases not matched to a gene: 4. Germline CDR1 MNHNY, CDR2 SVGAGI (reference sequence). This CDR3 spans 16 amino acids. Here the CDR3 DNA reads TGTGCCAGCAGTTACGCTACAGGGGGGAGCAATCAGCCCCAGCATTTT. Its translation is CASSYATGGSNQPQHF.

This chain links TRBV4-1 with TRBJ2-6; D gene unclear. CDR1 is MGHRA, CDR2 YSYEKL, per germline. The V gene lost 3 bases and the J gene lost 0 bases, with 15 bases spanning the gap. The CDR3 is 18 amino acids. The DNA for the CDR3 is TGCGCCAGCAGCCACCCTTCCGGCGGCCACTCTGGGGCCAACGTCCTGACTTTC. As protein: CASSHPSGGHSGANVLTF.

This clone has just one count. This chain uses TRBV18 with TRBJ1-1, with a tentative D call TRBD1 (5 bases). CDR1 and CDR2 from the germline V gene are KGHSH and LQKENI. V lost 4 bases to trimming and J lost 3 bases, with 12 bases between them. The CDR3 extends over 14 amino acids. The CDR3 loop is CASSQTRGYTEAFF. The CDR3, as DNA: TGTGCCAGCTCACAAACCCGGGGGTACACTGAAGCTTTCTTT. Complete variable domain (other parts from reference TRBV18 and TRBJ1-1): NAGVMQNPRHLVRRRGQEARLRCSPMKGHSHVYWYRQLPEEGLKFMVYLQKENIIDESGMPKERFSAEFPKEGPSILRIQQVVRGDSAAYFCASSQTRGYTEAFFGQGTRLTVV.

V gene TRBV6-1 combines with J gene TRBJ2-7, with a tentative D call TRBD2 (5 bases). The V end lost 6 bases, the J end lost 2 bases, and 17 bases lay between the germline ends. The CDR3 consists of 15 residues. Per the germline V gene, CDR1 is MNHNS and CDR2 is SASEGT. The CDR3 sequence: CASSRTGRGTYEQYF. The CDR3 nucleotides read TGTGCCAGCAGCCGGACGGGGAGAGGGACCTACGAGCAGTACTTC.